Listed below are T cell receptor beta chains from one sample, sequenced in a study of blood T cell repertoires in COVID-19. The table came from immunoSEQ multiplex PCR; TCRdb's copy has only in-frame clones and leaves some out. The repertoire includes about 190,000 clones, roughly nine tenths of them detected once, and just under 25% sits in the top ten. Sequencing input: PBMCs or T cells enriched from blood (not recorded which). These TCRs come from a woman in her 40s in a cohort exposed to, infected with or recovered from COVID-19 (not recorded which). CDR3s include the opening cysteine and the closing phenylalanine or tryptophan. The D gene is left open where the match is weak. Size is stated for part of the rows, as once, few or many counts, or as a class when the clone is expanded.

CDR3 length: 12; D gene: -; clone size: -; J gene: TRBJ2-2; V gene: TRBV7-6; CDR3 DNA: TGTGCCGGGATGGGGGGTACCGGGGAGCTGTTTTTT; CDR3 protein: CAGMGGTGELFF
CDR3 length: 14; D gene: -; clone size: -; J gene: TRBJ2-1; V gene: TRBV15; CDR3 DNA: TGTGCCACCAGCAGAGATCGGCTAGCCGGTGAGCAGTTCTTC; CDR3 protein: CATSRDRLAGEQFF
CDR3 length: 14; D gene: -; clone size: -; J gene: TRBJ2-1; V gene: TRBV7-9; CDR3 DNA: TGTGCCAGCAGAAATTCCGGTGCCTACAATGAGCAGTTCTTC; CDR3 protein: CASRNSGAYNEQFF
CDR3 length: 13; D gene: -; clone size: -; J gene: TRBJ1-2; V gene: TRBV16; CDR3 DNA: TGTGCCAGCAGTTTCGGGTTACCCTATGGCTACACCTTC; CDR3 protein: CASSFGLPYGYTF
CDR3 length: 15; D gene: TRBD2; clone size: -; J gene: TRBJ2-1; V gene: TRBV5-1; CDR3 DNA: TGCGCCAGCAGCCCAAGCGGGGGTGAATACAATGAGCAGTTCTTC; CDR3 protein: CASSPSGGEYNEQFF
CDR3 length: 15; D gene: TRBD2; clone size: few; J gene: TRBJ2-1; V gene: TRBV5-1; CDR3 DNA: TGCGCCAGCAGCTATAGGACTAGCGGGGACAATGAGCAGTTCTTC; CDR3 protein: CASSYRTSGDNEQFF
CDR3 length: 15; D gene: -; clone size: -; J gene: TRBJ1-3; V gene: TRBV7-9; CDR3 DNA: TGTGCCAGCAGCTTAGGGACACACTCTGGAAACACCATATATTTT; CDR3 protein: CASSLGTHSGNTIYF
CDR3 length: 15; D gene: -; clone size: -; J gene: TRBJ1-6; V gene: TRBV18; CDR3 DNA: TGTGCCAGCTCAACCGGGACTGGAGATAATTCACCCCTCCACTTT; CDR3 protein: CASSTGTGDNSPLHF
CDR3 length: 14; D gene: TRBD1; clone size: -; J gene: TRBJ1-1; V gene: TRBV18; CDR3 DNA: TGTGCCAGCTCACCCCGGACAGGGGACACTGAAGCTTTCTTT; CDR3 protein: CASSPRTGDTEAFF
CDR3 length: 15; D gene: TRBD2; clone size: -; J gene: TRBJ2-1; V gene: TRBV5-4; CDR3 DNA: TGTGCCAGCAGCCTCCCGGGACTAGCTTTTAATGAGCAGTTCTTC; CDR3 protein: CASSLPGLAFNEQFF
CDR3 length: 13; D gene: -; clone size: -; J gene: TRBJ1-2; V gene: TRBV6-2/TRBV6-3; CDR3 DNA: TGTGCCAGCAGTTACGACAGCCCCTATGGCTACACCTTC; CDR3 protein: CASSYDSPYGYTF
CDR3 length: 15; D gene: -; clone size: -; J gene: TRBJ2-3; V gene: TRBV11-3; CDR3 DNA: TGTGCCAGCAGCTTAGGCCAGGAGGGCACAGATACGCAGTATTTT; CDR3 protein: CASSLGQEGTDTQYF
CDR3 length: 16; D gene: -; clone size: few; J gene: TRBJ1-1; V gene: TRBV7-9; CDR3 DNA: TGTGCCAGCAGCACTATCCTTGTGCGTCGGGGCACTGAAGCTTTCTTT; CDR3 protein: CASSTILVRRGTEAFF
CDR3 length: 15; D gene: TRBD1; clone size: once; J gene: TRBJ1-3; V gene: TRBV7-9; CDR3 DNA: TGTGCCAGCAGGGGGACAGGGTTCTCTGGAAACACCATATATTTT; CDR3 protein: CASRGTGFSGNTIYF
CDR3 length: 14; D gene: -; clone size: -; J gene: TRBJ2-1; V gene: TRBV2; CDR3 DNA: TGTGCCAGCACCGGGAGTTTGGGATACAATGAGCAGTTCTTC; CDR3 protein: CASTGSLGYNEQFF
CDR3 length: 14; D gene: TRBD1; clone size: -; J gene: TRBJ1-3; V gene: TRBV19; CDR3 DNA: TGTGCCAGTAGTATAGGGGACAGGGCGGACACCATATATTTT; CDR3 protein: CASSIGDRADTIYF
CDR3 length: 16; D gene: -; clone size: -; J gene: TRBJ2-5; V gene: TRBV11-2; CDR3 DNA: TGTGCCAGCAGCTTGGAAGGGGGACAACTCCAAGAGACCCAGTACTTC; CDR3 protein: CASSLEGGQLQETQYF
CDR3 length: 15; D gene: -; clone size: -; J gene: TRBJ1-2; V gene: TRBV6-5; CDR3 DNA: TGTGCCAGCAGTTACGTACAGGGACTAGGCTATGGCTACACCTTC; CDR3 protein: CASSYVQGLGYGYTF
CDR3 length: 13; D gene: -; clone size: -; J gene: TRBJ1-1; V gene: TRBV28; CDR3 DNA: TGTGCCAGCAGTCTACCGGTGAACACTGAAGCTTTCTTT; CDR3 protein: CASSLPVNTEAFF
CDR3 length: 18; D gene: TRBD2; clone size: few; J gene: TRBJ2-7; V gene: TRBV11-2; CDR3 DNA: TGTGCCCGCCCGGAGGGGCCTAGCGGGAGATTGATCTCCTACGAGCAGTACTTC; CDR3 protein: CARPEGPSGRLISYEQYF
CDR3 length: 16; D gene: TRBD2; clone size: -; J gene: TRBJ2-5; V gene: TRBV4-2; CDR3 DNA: TGTGCCAGCAGCCAACGGACTAGCGGAACACAAGAGACCCAGTACTTC; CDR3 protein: CASSQRTSGTQETQYF
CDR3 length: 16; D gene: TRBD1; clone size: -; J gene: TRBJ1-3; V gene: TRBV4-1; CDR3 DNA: TGCGCCAGCAGCCAAGTACCAGGGGGTTCGGGAAACACCATATATTTT; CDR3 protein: CASSQVPGGSGNTIYF
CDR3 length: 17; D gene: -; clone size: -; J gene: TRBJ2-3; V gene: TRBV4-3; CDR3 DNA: TGCGCCAGCAGCCAAGTTCTAGGAGGTTCGGGCACAGATACGCAGTATTTT; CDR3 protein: CASSQVLGGSGTDTQYF
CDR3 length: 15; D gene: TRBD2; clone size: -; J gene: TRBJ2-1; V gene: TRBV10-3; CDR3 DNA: TGTGCCACCGGATCCCTAGCGGGAGGAAGCAATGAGCAGTTCTTC; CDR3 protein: CATGSLAGGSNEQFF
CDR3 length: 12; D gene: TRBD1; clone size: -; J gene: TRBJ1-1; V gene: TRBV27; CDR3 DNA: TGTGCCAGCAGTACACCGACAGGGGTGGCTTTCTTT; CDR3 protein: CASSTPTGVAFF
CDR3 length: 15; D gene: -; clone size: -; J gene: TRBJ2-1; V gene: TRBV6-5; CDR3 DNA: TGTGCCAGCAGTCGCAACAGAGACCGGTACAATGAGCAGTTCTTC; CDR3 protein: CASSRNRDRYNEQFF
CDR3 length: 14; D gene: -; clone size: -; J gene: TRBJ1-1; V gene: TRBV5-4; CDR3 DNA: TGTGCCAGCAGCTTGGACAGTATGAACACTGAAGCTTTCTTT; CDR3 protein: CASSLDSMNTEAFF
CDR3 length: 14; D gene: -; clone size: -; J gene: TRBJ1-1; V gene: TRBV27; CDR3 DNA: TGTGCCAGCAGGAGCCGACGGGGGGACACTGAAGCTTTCTTT; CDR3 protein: CASRSRRGDTEAFF